Presented here are 30 T cell receptor beta chains from one specimen sequenced in a study of cytomegalovirus exposure and HLA in healthy donors. The PCR was carried out with 60 Vbeta primers and 13 Jbeta primers. TCRdb's table, derived via immunoSEQ multiplex PCR, lists solely in-frame clones and lacks some. The sample has roughly 150,000 clones, 75% seen once; the top ten hold roughly 3%. The sample comprised PBMCs. The receptors here all came from a woman between 45 and 60 years old in good health and CMV-seropositive.

This clone has a handful of counts. The rearrangement uses TRBV6-1 and TRBJ2-3; 14 positions agree with TRBD2. CDR3 size: 18 residues. J lost 2 bases, V lost 1 base, and 5 bases had no gene match. Looked up from germline, CDR1 is MNHNS and CDR2 is SASEGT. The CDR3 sequence is CASSEGLAGGPPTDTQYF. The CDR3 region has the DNA TGTGCCAGCAGTGAAGGACTAGCGGGGGGGCCGCCCACAGATACGCAGTATTTT.

V and J are TRBV25-1 and TRBJ1-1; perhaps TRBD1 as D (6 bases). V dropped 5 bases and J dropped 6 bases, with 16 bases sitting between them. CDR3 size: 14 residues. Germline CDR1 reads MGHDK; CDR2 reads SYGVNS. The CDR3 reads CASSYGVQGSEAFF. The CDR3 DNA reads TGTGCCAGCAGTTACGGAGTACAGGGCTCTGAAGCTTTCTTT.

This rearrangement joins TRBV2 to TRBJ2-7; 15 nucleotides agree with TRBD2. Germline-derived CDR1 and CDR2 are SNHLY and FYNNEI. V shed 9 bases, J shed 2 bases, and the junction held 5 bases outside the gene matches. This CDR3 is 15 amino acids long. The DNA for the CDR3 is TGTGCCAGTCTTGGACTAGCGGGGGGGGCCTACGAGCAGTACTTC. Its translation: CASLGLAGGAYEQYF.

V usage is TRBV5-1 and J usage is TRBJ2-7; TRBD2 aligns across 7 bases. The CDR3 spans 13 residues. After removal of 1 base from V and 8 bases from J, the junction contained 6 bases not matched to a gene. CDR1 and CDR2 (germline): SGHRS, YFSETQ. CDR3 in DNA: TGCGCCAGCAGCTTGAAGCGGGGCGCGAAGCAGTACTTC. Amino acid sequence: CASSLKRGAKQYF. Combining the CDR3 with reference TRBV5-1 and TRBJ2-7 gives the whole variable domain KAGVTQTPRYLIKTRGQQVTLSCSPISGHRSVSWYQQTPGQGLQFLFEYFSETQRNKGNFPGRFSGRQFSNSRSEMNVSTLELGDSALYLCASSLKRGAKQYFGPGTRLTVT.

This clone has at least ten counts. The gene calls are TRBV7-3 and TRBJ1-1; TRBD1 agrees at 8 bases. Germline-derived CDR1 and CDR2 are SGHTA and FQGTGA. With V trimmed by 6 bases and J by 8 bases, 14 bases remained unmatched. The CDR3 is 15 residues long. The CDR3 loop is CASRYDGTGSREAFF. The CDR3 DNA reads as TGTGCCAGCAGGTACGACGGGACAGGCAGTAGGGAAGCTTTCTTT.

The gene calls are TRBV6-5 and TRBJ2-2; D possibly corresponds to TRBD2 (6 bases). Looked up from germline, CDR1 is MNHEY and CDR2 is SVGAGI. Deletions cut 4 bases from V and 4 bases from J, with 16 bases between. This CDR3 spans 16 amino acids. CDR3 sequence (DNA): TGTGCCAGCAGTTCTATGGGGGAGGTTGGCACCGGGGAGCTGTTTTTT. It specifies CASSSMGEVGTGELFF.

The chain couples TRBV5-6 to TRBJ1-2, with D possibly TRBD1 on 5 matching bases. The V gene lost 0 bases and the J gene lost 8 bases, with 11 bases spanning the gap. This CDR3 comprises 13 residues. The V gene's germline CDR1 is SGHDT and CDR2 YYEEEE. DNA for the CDR3: TGTGCCAGCAGCTTGGAAGGGGTGAAGGGCTACACCTTC. Protein product: CASSLEGVKGYTF.

In nucleotides, the CDR3 is TGTGCCAGTAGTATATGGGAGGGGACAGGGGATAATTCACCCCTCCACTTT. It codes for CASSIWEGTGDNSPLHF. This chain uses TRBV19 with TRBJ1-6; TRBD1 aligns across 10 bases. The CDR3 runs to 17 residues. The J segment lost 5 bases and the V segment lost 2 bases, leaving 6 bases of the junction unmatched. CDR1 and CDR2 from the germline V gene are LNHDA and SQIVND (reference sequence).

The chain links TRBV29-1 to TRBJ1-2; D is undetermined. Germline CDR1 SQVTM, CDR2 ANQGSEA. The CDR3 spans 11 residues. V lost 3 bases and J lost 7, with 9 bases in between. The CDR3 spells CSVDSGCGYTF. CDR3 coding DNA: TGCAGCGTTGACTCCGGGTGTGGCTACACCTTC.

As for this clone: At one boundary the junction diverges from the germline segment, which might be a read error. V is TRBV7-9 and J is TRBJ1-6; no definite D call. This CDR3 is 18 amino acids long. Germline CDR1 reads SEHNR; CDR2 reads FQNEAQ (reference sequence). CDR3 amino acids: CSSSPDVDIPFRDSPLHF. CDR3 sequence (DNA): TGTTCCAGCAGCCCCGATGTCGACATCCCGTTTAGAGATTCACCCCTCCACTTT. Full variable domain (rest looked up from reference TRBV7-9 and TRBJ1-6): DTGVSQNPRHKITKRGQNVTFRCDPISEHNRLYWYRQTLGQGPEFLTYFQNEAQLEKSRLLSDRFSAERPKGSFSTLEIQRTEQGDSAMYLCSSSPDVDIPFRDSPLHFGNGTRLTVT.

V is TRBV6-1 and J is TRBJ1-1; 9 nucleotides line up with TRBD1. The V and J ends lost 2 bases and 1 base, in that order; junction bases with no gene match: 5. CDR3 length: 16 residues. CDR1 and CDR2 (germline): MNHNS, SASEGT. The CDR3 DNA follows: TGTGCCAGCAGTGAAACACCGGGACAGGGGAACACTGAAGCTTTCTTT. Protein: CASSETPGQGNTEAFF.

V and J are TRBV27 and TRBJ1-1; D might be TRBD1 (5 bases). This CDR3 has 11 amino acids. With 8 bases removed from V and 5 bases from J, the gap between germline ends came to 9 bases. CDR1 is MNHEY and CDR2 is SMNVEV in the germline V gene (reference sequence). The CDR3 DNA is TGTGCCAGCTATGGGGGGACTGAAGCTTTCTTT. Translation: CASYGGTEAFF.

The rearrangement joins TRBV4-1 to TRBJ1-2, with 8 bases that match TRBD1. This CDR3 is built from 16 residues. V lost 0 bases to trimming and J lost 4 bases; unmatched junction nucleotides: 7. The V gene's germline CDR1 is MGHRA and CDR2 YSYEKL. The CDR3 loop is CASSQDFAGGGYGYTF. The CDR3 DNA follows: TGCGCCAGCAGCCAAGATTTTGCAGGGGGCGGCTATGGCTACACCTTC.

The V call is TRBV19, the J call TRBJ1-4, with D possibly being TRBD1 (6 bases). The CDR3 runs to 12 residues. V lost 8 bases to trimming and J lost 8 bases, with 12 bases between them. From germline, CDR1 is LNHDA and CDR2 SQIVND (reference sequence). The CDR3 DNA is TGTGCCAGTCAGCGGGGGCGCGAAAAACTGTTTTTT. Amino acids: CASQRGREKLFF.

The chain couples TRBV5-8 to TRBJ2-7, with 7 nucleotides matching TRBD1. The CDR3 is 12 residues long. Germline V gene data show CDR1 as SGHTS and CDR2 as YDEGEE. V lost 3 bases and J lost 8; bases outside the gene matches: 5. The CDR3 region is CASSSGQVKQYF. CDR3 DNA sequence: TGTGCCAGCAGCTCAGGACAGGTTAAGCAGTACTTC.

J is TRBJ2-1 and V is TRBV5-1; 11 bases are a match to TRBD2. Germline V gives CDR1 SGHRS, CDR2 YFSETQ. After removal of 2 bases from V and 7 bases from J, the junction contained 5 bases not matched to a gene. CDR3 length equals 15 residues. DNA for the CDR3: TGCGCCAGCAGCTTCCCTAGCGGGGGGACAAATGAGCAGTTCTTC. It specifies CASSFPSGGTNEQFF. Full variable domain (outside the CDR3, taken from reference TRBV5-1 and TRBJ2-1): KAGVTQTPRYLIKTRGQQVTLSCSPISGHRSVSWYQQTPGQGLQFLFEYFSETQRNKGNFPGRFSGRQFSNSRSEMNVSTLELGDSALYLCASSFPSGGTNEQFFGPGTRLTVL.

This clone is a singleton in its sample. The CDR3 coding sequence is TGTGCCAGTGGCGACAGGGGACGGAATCAGCCCCAGCATTTT. It codes for CASGDRGRNQPQHF. This sequence joins TRBV19 and TRBJ1-5, with 8 bases identical to TRBD1. Unmatched junction bases numbered 7, after V lost 8 bases and J lost 4 bases. The germline CDR1 and CDR2 sequences are LNHDA and SQIVND (reference sequence). The CDR3 runs 14 residues. Full variable domain (remainder filled in from reference TRBV19 and TRBJ1-5): DGGITQSPKYLFRKEGQNVTLSCEQNLNHDAMYWYRQDPGQGLRLIYYSQIVNDFQKGDIAEGYSVSREKKESFPLTVTSAQKNPTAFYLCASGDRGRNQPQHFGDGTRLSIL.

This clone has ten or more counts. The CDR3 loop is CASSGSYSGTGDYEQYF. The CDR3 nucleotides read TGTGCCAGCAGCGGATCCTATTCCGGGACAGGGGACTACGAGCAGTACTTC. This sequence joins TRBV5-4 and TRBJ2-7, with TRBD1 matching over 10 bases. The germline CDR1 and CDR2 sequences are SGHNT and YYREEE (reference sequence). The junction had 13 bases not matched to a gene; V was cut back by 4 bases and J by 3 bases. The CDR3 is 17 amino acids.

The genes are TRBV4-1 and TRBJ2-7; 8 nucleotides match TRBD1. The CDR3 has 17 amino acids. The germline V gene encodes CDR1 MGHRA and CDR2 YSYEKL. The V gene end was trimmed by 5 bases and the J gene end by 3 bases; junction bases not matched to a gene: 15. The DNA of the CDR3 is TGCGCCAGCAGCTCTCGCCCGGGACAGGTCGGCCTCTACGAGCAGTACTTC. Residues: CASSSRPGQVGLYEQYF.

The rearrangement joins TRBV29-1 to TRBJ2-3; 8 bases line up with TRBD2. The CDR3 totals 14 residues. Germline-derived CDR1 and CDR2 are SQVTM and ANQGSEA. J lost 4 bases, V lost 5 bases, and 8 bases had no gene match. In DNA form, the CDR3 reads TGCAGCGTTCAACCTCGGGGGGGCCCAGATACGCAGTATTTT. It translates to CSVQPRGGPDTQYF.

The chain recombines TRBV5-1 with TRBJ1-5; D perhaps matches TRBD1 (5 bases). Germline-derived CDR1 and CDR2 are SGHRS and YFSETQ. V was pared by 0 bases and J by 0 bases, with 7 bases between. The CDR3 is 15 residues long. CDR3 bases: TGCGCCAGCAGCTTGGCGGGGGATAGCAATCAGCCCCAGCATTTT. Its translation is CASSLAGDSNQPQHF.

The gene calls are TRBV10-3 and TRBJ2-5; 7 positions agree with TRBD1. The germline CDR1 and CDR2 sequences are ENHRY and SYGVKD. V shed 5 bases, J shed 7 bases, and the junction held 10 bases outside the gene matches. This CDR3 contains 14 residues. CDR3 residues: CAISTQGVLGTQYF. As DNA, the CDR3 is TGTGCCATCAGTACTCAGGGGGTTTTAGGGACCCAGTACTTC.

The V and J genes are TRBV7-8 and TRBJ1-1, with a tentative D call TRBD1 (6 bases). V was trimmed by 7 bases and J by 5 bases, leaving 17 bases between them. CDR3 length: 14 residues. Per the germline V gene, CDR1 is SGHVS and CDR2 is FQNEAQ. In DNA form, the CDR3 reads TGTGCCAGCAACCTCCTGGGGGCAGTGACTGAAGCTTTCTTT. Protein: CASNLLGAVTEAFF.

The chain employs TRBV7-8 and TRBJ1-2; D is undetermined. CDR1 SGHVS and CDR2 FQNEAQ come from the germline V gene. This CDR3 has 15 amino acids. V lost 2 bases, J lost 4 bases, and 14 bases lay in between. The CDR3 is CASSLYISGSYGYTF. The CDR3 DNA is TGTGCCAGCAGCTTATATATTTCGGGTTCCTATGGCTACACCTTC. The variable domain in full, completed from reference TRBV7-8 and TRBJ1-2, reads GAGVSQSPRYKVAKRGQDVALRCDPISGHVSLFWYQQALGQGPEFLTYFQNEAQLDKSGLPSDRFFAERPEGSVSTLKIQRTQQEDSAVYLCASSLYISGSYGYTFGSGTRLTVV.

This clone counts as medium-sized. This rearrangement joins TRBV19 to TRBJ2-1; D not certain. V gave up 1 base and J gave up 0 bases, with 7 bases separating them. The CDR3 has 15 amino acids. Germline CDR1 LNHDA, CDR2 SQIVND (reference sequence). The CDR3 is CASSIGASSYNEQFF. For the CDR3, the DNA is TGTGCCAGTAGTATAGGGGCGAGCTCCTACAATGAGCAGTTCTTC. Full variable domain (outside the CDR3, taken from reference TRBV19 and TRBJ2-1): DGGITQSPKYLFRKEGQNVTLSCEQNLNHDAMYWYRQDPGQGLRLIYYSQIVNDFQKGDIAEGYSVSREKKESFPLTVTSAQKNPTAFYLCASSIGASSYNEQFFGPGTRLTVL.

The chain links TRBV5-6 to TRBJ2-6; tentatively, D is TRBD1 (6 bases). The CDR3 is made up of 18 amino acids. CDR1 and CDR2 (germline): SGHDT, YYEEEE. V was clipped by 2 bases and J by 9 bases, with 24 bases between them. The CDR3 nucleotides are TGTGCCAGCAGCTTAAGACCGGACAGCCTCTCTCTTGGCAACGTCCTGACTTTC. Translating gives CASSLRPDSLSLGNVLTF.

The chain uses TRBV19 and TRBJ2-1; D not certain. The germline CDR1 and CDR2 sequences are LNHDA and SQIVND (reference sequence). V lost 3 bases to trimming and J lost 5 bases, with 5 bases between them. The CDR3 has 12 amino acids. CDR3 nucleotides: TGTGCCAGTAGTATCTCGGACAATGAGCAGTTCTTC. It yields the protein CASSISDNEQFF. Filled out from reference TRBV19 and TRBJ2-1, the complete variable domain reads DGGITQSPKYLFRKEGQNVTLSCEQNLNHDAMYWYRQDPGQGLRLIYYSQIVNDFQKGDIAEGYSVSREKKESFPLTVTSAQKNPTAFYLCASSISDNEQFFGPGTRLTVL.

This chain uses TRBV2 with TRBJ1-2; possible D gene TRBD1, 5 bases. Germline CDR1 is SNHLY and CDR2 is FYNNEI. V shed 4 bases and J shed 5 bases, with 14 bases lying between them. This CDR3 contains 14 residues. CDR3 region: CASSGSGGRYGYTF. The DNA of the CDR3 is TGTGCCAGCAGTGGATCGGGGGGACGGTATGGCTACACCTTC. Variable domain in full (rest from reference TRBV2 and TRBJ1-2): EPEVTQTPSHQVTQMGQEVILRCVPISNHLYFYWYRQILGQKVEFLVSFYNNEISEKSEIFDDQFSVERPDGSNFTLKIRSTKLEDSAMYFCASSGSGGRYGYTFGSGTRLTVV.

The chain recombines TRBV5-1 with TRBJ1-6; D is ambiguous. V lost 6 bases, J lost 5 bases, and 15 bases lay in between. CDR1 and CDR2 (germline): SGHRS, YFSETQ. This CDR3 spans 15 amino acids. The CDR3 region is CASMSVHFHNSPLHF. The CDR3 nucleotides are TGCGCCAGCATGTCGGTTCACTTTCATAATTCACCCCTCCACTTT. Using reference TRBV5-1 and TRBJ1-6 for the parts outside the CDR3, the full variable domain is KAGVTQTPRYLIKTRGQQVTLSCSPISGHRSVSWYQQTPGQGLQFLFEYFSETQRNKGNFPGRFSGRQFSNSRSEMNVSTLELGDSALYLCASMSVHFHNSPLHFGNGTRLTVT.

The chain links TRBV5-8 to TRBJ1-2; 7 nucleotides line up with TRBD1. Trimming cost V 7 bases and J 7 bases; bases outside gene matches: 10. Per germline, CDR1 SGHTS and CDR2 YDEGEE. CDR3 length equals 13 residues. Here the CDR3 DNA reads TGTGCCAGCGACCTAGGGGGCGCGGGTGGCTACACCTTC. Translation: CASDLGGAGGYTF.